Listed below are T cell receptor beta chains from one sample, sequenced in a study of CD8 T cells in ankylosing spondylitis. TCRdb redid the calling of the 5' RACE reads with MiXCR, one entry per CDR3 protein. The sample lists some 200,000 distinct CDR3 sequences; roughly 13% were seen once. The sequenced material came from blood, either unsorted or a sorted T cell fraction (not recorded which). The receptors stem from a male donor with ankylosing spondylitis or in good health (not recorded which). The CDR3 runs from the conserved cysteine through the conserved F or W. D genes are given only for firm matches. A row's size may be missing; if present it is once, few, many or a size class.

abundance	v_gene	d_gene	len	j_gene	CDR3nt	CDR3aa
NA	TRBV7-9	TRBD2	15	TRBJ2-1	TGTGCCAGCCTGGGTAGCGGGGGGCCGTACAATGAGCAGTTCTTC	CASLGSGGPYNEQFF
few	TRBV15	NA	13	TRBJ2-1	TGTGCCACCAGCATTGGGTCCTACAATGAGCAGTTCTTC	CATSIGSYNEQFF
NA	TRBV6-1	TRBD2	15	TRBJ2-1	TGTGCCAGCAGTCGTACTAGCGGGAGTAGAAATGAGCAGTTCTTC	CASSRTSGSRNEQFF
few	TRBV5-6	NA	14	TRBJ2-2	TGTGCCAGCAGCTCGACAGGGAACACCGGGGAGCTGTTTTTT	CASSSTGNTGELFF
few	TRBV11-2	NA	13	TRBJ2-1	TGTGCCAGCAGCTTTTCTCCGGGCAATGAGCAGTTCTTC	CASSFSPGNEQFF
NA	TRBV10-1	NA	18	TRBJ2-7	TGCGCCAGCCGGCGGGGCAGTCTTTACTTGTGTGTGGGCTACGAGCAGTACTTC	CASRRGSLYLCVGYEQYF
NA	TRBV29-1	NA	15	TRBJ2-7	TGCAGCGTTGAAGATCCAACAGGATTCTCCTACGAGCAGTACTTC	CSVEDPTGFSYEQYF
few	TRBV7-9	NA	13	TRBJ2-7	TGTGCCAGCAGCCCAACTGGGCCTAAAGAGCAGTACTTC	CASSPTGPKEQYF
NA	TRBV7-8	NA	15	TRBJ2-5	TGTGCCAGCAGCTTAGAGTTGAGGGGTCAAGAGACCCAGTACTTC	CASSLELRGQETQYF
NA	TRBV7-9	TRBD2	16	TRBJ2-7	TGTGCCAGCAGCTCAACTAGCGGGGAGGGCTCCTACGAGCAGTACTTC	CASSSTSGEGSYEQYF
many	TRBV7-9	TRBD1	15	TRBJ2-1	TGTGCCAGCAGCTCTCAGGACAGGGGGTACAATGAGCAGTTCTTC	CASSSQDRGYNEQFF
few	TRBV12-3/TRBV12-4	TRBD1	15	TRBJ1-2	TGTGCCAGCAGTTATACAGGGGGTGCCCCCTATGGCTACACCTTC	CASSYTGGAPYGYTF
NA	TRBV6-1	NA	13	TRBJ2-3	TGTGCCAGCAGTACCTACAGCACAGATACGCAGTATTTT	CASSTYSTDTQYF
many	TRBV6-5	TRBD1	15	TRBJ2-7	TGTGCCAGCAGTTACGGGACAGGACGCGCCTACGAGCAGTACTTC	CASSYGTGRAYEQYF
NA	TRBV5-5	TRBD1	15	TRBJ1-1	TGTGCCAGCAGCTTCCGGGACAGGGACGCCACTGAAGCTTTCTTT	CASSFRDRDATEAFF
NA	TRBV5-1	NA	14	TRBJ2-7	TGCGCCAGCAGCCCCTGGACAGAGACCTACGAGCAGTACTTC	CASSPWTETYEQYF
few	TRBV10-3	TRBD1	14	TRBJ2-7	TGTGCCATCAGCCCCCCGGGACAGGCCCACGAGCAGTACTTC	CAISPPGQAHEQYF
NA	TRBV5-1	NA	16	TRBJ2-1	TGCGCCAGCAGCTTCACAGGGACCAGCTCCTACAATGAGCAGTTCTTC	CASSFTGTSSYNEQFF
many	TRBV4-1	NA	14	TRBJ1-4	TGCGCCAGCAGCCAAGAGGGGGCGAATGAAAAACTGTTTTTT	CASSQEGANEKLFF
few	TRBV27	TRBD1	14	TRBJ1-6	TGTGCCAGCAGCCCGGACAGGGGGGCTTCACCCCTCCACTTT	CASSPDRGASPLHF
NA	TRBV27	NA	13	TRBJ2-6	TGTGCCAGCAGATGGGCCGGGGCCAACGTCCTGACTTTC	CASRWAGANVLTF
NA	TRBV12-3/TRBV12-4	NA	14	TRBJ2-5	TGTGCCAGCAGTTTAAGTAGCGCTCAAGAGACCCAGTACTTC	CASSLSSAQETQYF
few	TRBV2	NA	15	TRBJ1-2	TGTGCCAGCCTAAGGAGCCAGGGCGCCAACTATGGCTACACCTTC	CASLRSQGANYGYTF
few	TRBV11-2	NA	16	TRBJ2-4	TGTGCCAGCAGCATGACAGCCCCTTCTCCCAAAAACATTCAGTACTTC	CASSMTAPSPKNIQYF
NA	TRBV6-5	NA	18	TRBJ2-4	TGTGCCAGCAGTTTCTTCCGGGGCCATGGGCTAGCCAAAAACATTCAGTACTTC	CASSFFRGHGLAKNIQYF
NA	TRBV4-1	TRBD2	13	TRBJ2-1	TGCGCCAGCAGCTACGGAGCGGGAGGTGAGCAGTTCTTC	CASSYGAGGEQFF
few	TRBV6-1	TRBD1	17	TRBJ2-3	TGTGCCAGCAGTGAACATAGGGGGCAGGGGGCGGAAGATACGCAGTATTTT	CASSEHRGQGAEDTQYF
few	TRBV7-8	TRBD2	15	TRBJ2-1	TGTGCCAGGGGGACTAGCGGAAGCTCCTACAATGAGCAGTTCTTC	CARGTSGSSYNEQFF
NA	TRBV27	NA	14	TRBJ1-1	TGTGCCAGCAGTTTAATCGGGACGAACACTGAAGCTTTCTTT	CASSLIGTNTEAFF
NA	TRBV4-2	NA	17	TRBJ2-4	TGTGCCAGCAGCCAAGATAGGACTGATACAACGAAAAACATTCAGTACTTC	CASSQDRTDTTKNIQYF
few	TRBV6-1	TRBD1	16	TRBJ2-7	TGTGCCAGCAGTGAGCCCTTGGGACAGGGGGGCTACGAGCAGTACTTC	CASSEPLGQGGYEQYF
NA	TRBV30	NA	13	TRBJ2-1	TGTGCCTGGAGTGTAACGGGGCGAAATGAGCAGTTCTTC	CAWSVTGRNEQFF
NA	TRBV3-1	TRBD2	16	TRBJ2-3	TGTGCCAGCAGCCATATAGCGGGAGGGCCGCCAGATACGCAGTATTTT	CASSHIAGGPPDTQYF
many	TRBV7-2	NA	13	TRBJ2-1	TGTGCCAGCAGCTTAGTTGACTACAATGAGCAGTTCTTC	CASSLVDYNEQFF
NA	TRBV5-1	NA	13	TRBJ2-7	TGCGCCAGCAGCTTGGGCCCAGCGGACGAGCAGTACTTC	CASSLGPADEQYF
many	TRBV5-1	NA	15	TRBJ2-7	TGCGCCAGCAGCTTGGAAGGTAGGGAAAGTCTGGGGCAGTACTTC	CASSLEGRESLGQYF
NA	TRBV7-9	NA	16	TRBJ2-7	TGTGCCAGCAGCCCTCCTCCGGGGGACAAACCCTACGAGCAGTACTTC	CASSPPPGDKPYEQYF
NA	TRBV19	NA	12	TRBJ2-4	TGTGCCAGTAGTGATTGGGTAAACATTCAGTACTTC	CASSDWVNIQYF
NA	TRBV28	NA	17	TRBJ2-1	TGTGCCAGCAGTCAAGAGAGGGGGGGGCTCCACTACAATGAGCAGTTCTTC	CASSQERGGLHYNEQFF
few	TRBV2	NA	16	TRBJ2-1	TGTGCCAGCAGTGAACTGGGTGGGACACCGCACAATGAGCAGTTCTTC	CASSELGGTPHNEQFF
NA	TRBV12-3/TRBV12-4	NA	14	TRBJ2-2	TGTGCCAGCAGTTTGGAGGACTACACCGGGGAGCTGTTTTTT	CASSLEDYTGELFF
NA	TRBV6-1	NA	15	TRBJ2-7	TGTGCCAGCACCCCATGGTTGCTGGAGGCCTACGAGCAGTACTTC	CASTPWLLEAYEQYF
many	TRBV11-2	NA	16	TRBJ2-1	TGTGCCAGCAGCTTAGTTGAACTAGCTCTCTACAATGAGCAGTTCTTC	CASSLVELALYNEQFF
NA	TRBV7-9	NA	13	TRBJ1-1	TGTGCCAGCAGGGTTCTAGGGGTCACTGAAGCTTTCTTT	CASRVLGVTEAFF
NA	TRBV7-9	TRBD1	15	TRBJ2-7	TGTGCCAGCAGCTTGGGACAGGGAGGGTTCGGCGAGCAGTACTTC	CASSLGQGGFGEQYF
many	TRBV9	TRBD2	16	TRBJ2-3	TGTGCCAGCAGCCTAAGAGCGGGGGGGCATGAAGATACGCAGTATTTT	CASSLRAGGHEDTQYF
NA	TRBV11-2	NA	17	TRBJ2-6	TGTGCCAGCAGCTTAGATCATTGGGGGACTGGGGCCAACGTCCTGACTTTC	CASSLDHWGTGANVLTF
few	TRBV11-3	TRBD1	17	TRBJ2-7	TGTGCCAGCAGCTACTCCGGGACAGGGGTCCCCCTCTACGAGCAGTACTTC	CASSYSGTGVPLYEQYF
few	TRBV2	TRBD1	13	TRBJ2-5	TGTGCCAGCTTGGCAGGGGGCATGGAGACCCAGTACTTC	CASLAGGMETQYF
medium-sized	TRBV12-3/TRBV12-4	TRBD2	15	TRBJ2-1	TGTGCCAGCAGTTTTGCTAGCGGGAGGTACAATGAGCAGTTCTTC	CASSFASGRYNEQFF
NA	TRBV20-1	TRBD2	15	TRBJ2-7	TGCAGTGCTAGATCTCTGGAGCGGGAGAACCACGAGCAGTACTTC	CSARSLERENHEQYF
NA	TRBV7-2	TRBD1	13	TRBJ2-1	TGTGCCAGCAGCTGGACAGGGATTTCAGAGCAGTTCTTC	CASSWTGISEQFF
few	TRBV3-1	TRBD2	18	TRBJ2-1	TGTGCCAGCAGCCAATTGCGGGGCGGGGGGAACTCCTACAATGAGCAGTTCTTC	CASSQLRGGGNSYNEQFF
NA	TRBV29-1	TRBD2	14	TRBJ2-5	TGCAGCGTTGAACTAGCGGGGTACCAAGAGACCCAGTACTTC	CSVELAGYQETQYF
few	TRBV20-1	TRBD2	14	TRBJ2-2	TGCAGTGCGAGGAGCGGGGGAGACACCGGGGAGCTGTTTTTT	CSARSGGDTGELFF